This is a list of T cell receptor beta chains from one sample in a study of regulatory T cells in long-lasting Graves disease. TCRdb independently ran MiXCR on the multiplex PCR reads; one entry per CDR3 protein. The data contain hundreds of thousands of distinct CDR3 sequences, 20% to 25% of them singletons. The sample in question was peripheral blood mononuclear cells (PBMCs), obtained when the disease was refractory, from a patient treated with antithyroid drugs. These receptors all stem from a female donor with Graves disease. The CDR3 runs from the conserved cysteine through the conserved F or W. Each record gives: J gene, D gene, clone size, V gene, CDR3 DNA, CDR3 protein. The D gene is left open where the match is weak. Rows may omit the clone size; those that give it use once, few, many or a size class.

>TRBJ2-5|.|many|TRBV20-1
TGCAGTGCAGATGGAGGGGGCAGTAGAGAGACCCAGTACTTC
CSADGGGSRETQYF
>TRBJ2-7|TRBD1|few|TRBV7-2
TGTGCCAGCAGCATGACCGGGACAGGGATCTACGAGCAGTACTTC
CASSMTGTGIYEQYF
>TRBJ1-1|.|.|TRBV5-6
TGTGCCAGCACGCAACAGGGCGTTGGCTTTACTGAAGCTTTCTTT
CASTQQGVGFTEAFF
>TRBJ1-2|.|many|TRBV27
TGTGCCAGCAGCCCAGGGATGGTGGTTAACTATGGCTACACCTTC
CASSPGMVVNYGYTF
>TRBJ1-1|.|.|TRBV19
TGTGCCAGTACCCCAAGGCGGATACAAACCACTGAAGCTTTCTTT
CASTPRRIQTTEAFF
>TRBJ2-5|.|many|TRBV7-2
TGTGCCAGCAGCCCCTGGGAAACAGCCCAAGAGACCCAGTACTTC
CASSPWETAQETQYF
>TRBJ2-7|.|.|TRBV20-1
TGCAGTGCTAGAAAAGGGAAAGGCGACGAGCAGTACTTC
CSARKGKGDEQYF
>TRBJ1-2|.|many|TRBV20-1
TGCAGTGCTATCAGGGACTATGGCTACACCTTC
CSAIRDYGYTF
>TRBJ1-4|.|.|TRBV5-1
TGCGCCAGCAGCTTGGTTCCGGGGGCCGATGAAAAACTGTTTTTT
CASSLVPGADEKLFF
>TRBJ2-7|TRBD2|few|TRBV7-8
TGTGCCAGCAGCTTAAACGGGAGGACCTCCTACGAGCAGTACTTC
CASSLNGRTSYEQYF
>TRBJ1-6|TRBD1|few|TRBV7-2
TGTGCCAGCAGCTTAGCGCCCGGACAGGCCGGTTCACCCCTCCACTTT
CASSLAPGQAGSPLHF
>TRBJ2-1|.|.|TRBV7-2
TGTGCCAGCAGCTTAGATCAACGAGCGGTCCTCGGCTACAATGAGCAGTTCTTC
CASSLDQRAVLGYNEQFF
>TRBJ1-4|TRBD1|many|TRBV11-2
TGTGCCAGCAGCAAAAAGGGGCGACAGGGAGGTGAAAAACTGTTTTTT
CASSKKGRQGGEKLFF
>TRBJ2-2|.|few|TRBV29-1
TGCAGCGTTAGGACAGTAAACACCGGGGAGCTGTTTTTT
CSVRTVNTGELFF
>TRBJ2-1|TRBD2|.|TRBV11-2
TGTGCCAGCAGCGACCTAGCGGGCCGCTACAATGAGCAGTTCTTC
CASSDLAGRYNEQFF
>TRBJ2-6|.|.|TRBV5-5
TGTGCCAGCACCCTTACCTCTGGGGCCAACGTCCTGACTTTC
CASTLTSGANVLTF
>TRBJ2-1|TRBD1|few|TRBV2
TGTGCCAGCAGTGGTACAGGGGGTGGATACAATGAGCAGTTCTTC
CASSGTGGGYNEQFF
>TRBJ1-6|.|few|TRBV6-2/TRBV6-3
TGTGCCAGCAGGGAAGACGGCTATAATTCACCCCTCCACTTT
CASREDGYNSPLHF
>TRBJ1-1|.|many|TRBV6-1
TGTGCCAGCAGCTCAACCACAGGGCTTTTCACTGAAGCTTTCTTT
CASSSTTGLFTEAFF
>TRBJ1-4|.|few|TRBV4-3
TGCGCCAGCAGCCAAGGGATCGGAACATGGGGTGAAAAACTGTTTTTT
CASSQGIGTWGEKLFF
>TRBJ2-7|TRBD2|many|TRBV7-2
TGTGCCAGCAGCCCCCCCGGACTAGGGTACGAGCAGTACTTC
CASSPPGLGYEQYF
>TRBJ1-6|.|few|TRBV7-8
TGTGCCAGCAGCCTAGAGGTTGGGGCGGGATATAATTCACCCCTCCACTTT
CASSLEVGAGYNSPLHF
>TRBJ2-5|TRBD1|.|TRBV7-2
TGTGCCAGCAGCACAGGACAGGGAACAGAGACCCAGTACTTC
CASSTGQGTETQYF
>TRBJ1-1|TRBD1|many|TRBV6-1
TGTGCCAGCAAAGGACAGGAGAACACTGAAGCTTTCTTT
CASKGQENTEAFF
>TRBJ2-7|.|many|TRBV2
TGTGCCAGCAGTGAACGTGGGGTTCGGGAGCAGTACTTC
CASSERGVREQYF
>TRBJ1-1|.|.|TRBV9
TGTGCCAGCAGCGTAGGTGGGGGGACCGCTGAAGCTTTCTTT
CASSVGGGTAEAFF
>TRBJ2-7|TRBD1|.|TRBV7-2
TGTGCCAGCAGCTTAGTGGGGACAGGCTACGAGCAGTACTTC
CASSLVGTGYEQYF
>TRBJ2-7|TRBD2|.|TRBV29-1
TGCAGCGTTGAAGCAGAGTCCACTAGCGGGCCCTCCTACGAGCAGTACTTC
CSVEAESTSGPSYEQYF
>TRBJ2-7|TRBD1|many|TRBV28
TGTGCCAGCAGCCTGGGACAGTCCTTTTCCTACGAGCAGTACTTC
CASSLGQSFSYEQYF
>TRBJ2-2|TRBD2|many|TRBV12-3/TRBV12-4
TGTGCCAGCAACCTGGGGGGGGGACCGAACACCGGGGAGCTGTTTTTT
CASNLGGGPNTGELFF
>TRBJ2-2|.|.|TRBV7-2
TGTGCCAGCAGCTTAGAGTCGCTCACCGGGGAGCTGTTTTTT
CASSLESLTGELFF
>TRBJ2-7|.|.|TRBV28
TGTGCCAGCAGACCAAAGACTAGTGCGGAGCAGTACTTC
CASRPKTSAEQYF
>TRBJ1-1|.|.|TRBV4-3
TGCGCCAGCAGCCAAGAACCGAACACTGAAGCTTTCTTT
CASSQEPNTEAFF
>TRBJ2-7|TRBD2|.|TRBV6-1
TGTGCCGCGGTGGAGCTAGCGGGATTCTCGTACGAGCAGTACTTC
CAAVELAGFSYEQYF
>TRBJ2-7|TRBD1|many|TRBV28
TGTGCCAGCAGTTTCTCTATATCCGGGACAGGGGGTACCTACGAGCAGTACTTC
CASSFSISGTGGTYEQYF
>TRBJ2-7|.|.|TRBV4-1
TGCGCCAGCAGCCAAGAACGCCTAGAGAACTACGAGCAGTACTTC
CASSQERLENYEQYF
>TRBJ2-7|.|many|TRBV9
TGTGCCAGCAGCGTAGGGCCGACCTACGAGCAGTACTTC
CASSVGPTYEQYF
>TRBJ2-7|TRBD1|.|TRBV9
TGTGCCAGCAGCGTAGGGGGGGGACAGGGGGGCGAGCAGTACTTC
CASSVGGGQGGEQYF
>TRBJ2-1|.|.|TRBV7-9
TGTGCCAGCAGCTTAGGGACAACTGAGCAGTTCTTC
CASSLGTTEQFF
>TRBJ2-7|.|many|TRBV7-2
TGTGCCAGCAGCTTATTGCCAGGACCAACTTACGAGCAGTACTTC
CASSLLPGPTYEQYF
>TRBJ2-2|.|.|TRBV7-8
TGTGCCAGCAGCAAACCAGCGTCCGCCCCCAACACCGGGGAGCTGTTTTTT
CASSKPASAPNTGELFF
>TRBJ2-6|.|many|TRBV28
TGTGCCAGCAGTTTACCGGGGGATGGGGCCAACGTCCTGACTTTC
CASSLPGDGANVLTF
>TRBJ1-5|.|many|TRBV2
TGTGCCAGCGGGGGATTCCCGGAAGAGGGTCAGCCCCAGCATTTT
CASGGFPEEGQPQHF
>TRBJ1-1|TRBD1|.|TRBV4-3
TGCGCCAGCAGCCAATCAGGGGGCACTGAAGCTTTCTTT
CASSQSGGTEAFF
>TRBJ2-7|TRBD2|.|TRBV7-2
TGTGCCAGCAGCTTGGGGTCGGGAGGGCCGTGGGAGCAGTACTTC
CASSLGSGGPWEQYF
>TRBJ2-5|.|many|TRBV3-1
TGTGCCAGCAGCCGTATCAGGGTAGTAGAGACCCAGTACTTC
CASSRIRVVETQYF
>TRBJ1-6|.|many|TRBV20-1
TGCAGTGCTAGGATCCAGGGACCCTCCAATTCACCCCTCCACTTT
CSARIQGPSNSPLHF
>TRBJ2-7|.|.|TRBV7-9
TGTGCCAGCAGCAGGGGGACCCTTGAGCAGTACTTC
CASSRGTLEQYF
>TRBJ1-1|.|many|TRBV7-2
TGTGCCAGCAGCTTCATGGGGGTTGCCACTGAAGCTTTCTTT
CASSFMGVATEAFF
>TRBJ1-2|.|many|TRBV20-1
TGCAGTGCTAGGACGTGGGGGCGTGGGAATGGCTACACCTTC
CSARTWGRGNGYTF
>TRBJ1-2|.|few|TRBV25-1
TGTGCCAGCAGTGAATCCCCCCCCGGGTACGGCTACACCTTC
CASSESPPGYGYTF
>TRBJ2-7|.|many|TRBV28
TGTGCCAGCAGGCGACAGAGGACTTCCTACGAGCAGTACTTC
CASRRQRTSYEQYF
>TRBJ2-7|.|few|TRBV6-1
TGTGCCAGCAGCCCTATGGCCTATGGGGGGTCCGAGCAGTACTTC
CASSPMAYGGSEQYF
>TRBJ1-4|.|.|TRBV6-1
TGTGCCAGCAGTGGTGTTTTTGGACAGATGAATGAAAAACTGTTTTTT
CASSGVFGQMNEKLFF
>TRBJ2-2|.|.|TRBV6-2/TRBV6-3
TGTGCCAGCAGAGTCCCGGGAGTCGTAGGGGAGCTGTTTTTT
CASRVPGVVGELFF